In its sample, the clone carrying this T cell receptor (beta chain) was seen once. Its antigen remains unidentified. Per germline, CDR1 SGHVS and CDR2 FQNEAQ. V was trimmed by 3 bases and J by 8 bases, leaving 13 bases between them. The length of the CDR3 is 13 residues. The sample originates from a study of T cell repertoires in cytomegalovirus infection. Study details: Recently identified HLA-C-restricted CMV epitopes and well-studied HLA-B-restricted CMV epitopes were used by the study. Evidence of both CMV infection and a matching HLA type came from public TCR beta signatures.

TCRdb called the reads again in MiXCR, with one record for every CDR3 protein. This repertoire shows roughly 350,000 distinct CDR3 sequences, roughly 34% found once; its top ten account for roughly 13%. The study, taken as a whole, reports: The response measured ex vivo was dominated by TCR beta clonotypes (HLA-C-restricted and CMV-specific).

The specimen comprised cultured PBMCs, sampled from culture after CMV antigen stimulation. The V and J genes are TRBV7-8 and TRBJ1-1; D unresolved. This receptor was taken from a human donor in good health (CMV status not recorded). Some clones in this sample may be carry-over from other donors' samples. The CDR3 spells CASSLGQRREAFF. The DNA of the CDR3 is TGTGCCAGCAGCTTGGGCCAGCGGAGGGAAGCTTTCTTT.